This T cell receptor beta chain comes out of a study of T cell changes during pregnancy in multiple sclerosis. The assay was immunoSEQ multiplex PCR, and TCRdb's table has in-frame clones only and misses some. This sample yields around 39,000 clones, of which approximately 91% are seen a single time; approximately 4.3% belongs to the top ten. CDR3 length equals 15 residues. After removal of 5 bases from V and 7 bases from J, the junction contained 11 bases not matched to a gene. CDR1 and CDR2 from the germline V gene are MNHEY and SMNVEV (reference sequence). This receptor was taken from a female donor with multiple sclerosis, enrolled in a pregnancy study. The source was CD8+ T cells from peripheral blood mononuclear cells, collected in the first trimester of pregnancy. The genes are TRBV27 and TRBJ2-7, with 10 bases lining up with TRBD1. The CDR3: CASSRLGTGDREQYF. In DNA form, the CDR3 reads TGTGCCAGCAGTCGACTAGGGACAGGGGATAGGGAGCAGTACTTC.